This T cell receptor beta chain stems from a study of blood T cell repertoires in COVID-19. Authors' methods: Quantification of nucleated cells was approximated via reference gene primer amplification. Measured with immunoSEQ multiplex PCR; TCRdb has only the in-frame clones, and not every one. The D gene and trimming were derived from the DNA, and the V and J assignments and clone size from that table. The profile shows fewer than 250,000 clones, approximately 82% of them singletons. The specimen was peripheral blood. The origin of this receptor is a woman aged 70-85 years with active or convalescent COVID-19.

Here the CDR3 reads CASAVMGTTNTGELFF. CDR3 DNA: TGTGCCAGCGCAGTGATGGGGACAACGAACACCGGGGAGCTGTTTTTT. The chain employs TRBV28 and TRBJ2-2, with D maybe TRBD1 (6 bases). CDR1 is MDHEN, CDR2 SYDVKM, per germline. V was trimmed by 8 bases and J by 0 bases, leaving 16 bases between them. The CDR3 runs to 16 residues. The full variable domain, completed using reference TRBV28 and TRBJ2-2, is DVKVTQSSRYLVKRTGEKVFLECVQDMDHENMFWYRQDPGLGLRLIYFSYDVKMKEKGDIPEGYSVSREKKERFSLILESASTNQTSMYLCASAVMGTTNTGELFFGEGSRLTVL.